Given below is one T cell receptor (beta chain) in context. Authors' analysis steps: Amplifying reference gene primers gave estimates of nucleated cell counts. Sequencing used immunoSEQ multiplex PCR; TCRdb keeps in-frame clones, though not all of them. The V and J calls and clone size are taken from that table; D and trimming were inferred from the DNA. Of 85,000 to 110,000 clones in the sample, 84% were seen once. This entry comes from a study of blood T cell repertoires in COVID-19. The V gene lost 2 bases and the J gene lost 0 bases, with 7 bases spanning the gap. Germline V gene data show CDR1 as MDHEN and CDR2 as SYDVKM. The CDR3 consists of 14 residues.

This rearrangement joins TRBV28 to TRBJ2-5, with D perhaps matching TRBD1 (6 bases). The material sequenced was peripheral blood. The TCR was taken from a human donor in a cohort sampled during active or convalescent COVID-19. The CDR3 spells CASSLGGNQETQYF. The DNA of the CDR3 is TGTGCCAGCAGTTTAGGGGGCAACCAAGAGACCCAGTACTTC.